The clone carrying this TCR beta chain has a count of ten or more. Its specificity is not known. Noted treatment: skin biopsy from PPD injection site in Mantoux-positive individual. A UMI-containing oligonucleotide was joined by 3' ligation to the TCR cDNA template. The CDR3 is made up of 15 amino acids. J was trimmed by 4 bases and V by 7 bases; bases with no gene match: 8. Per the germline V gene, CDR1 is MNHEY and CDR2 is SVGAGI. The sample belongs to a study of naive and memory T cell subsets. Study-wide results and caveats: TCR transcript changes with activation or differentiation may affect this RNA method. Far more TCRs reportedly came from tuberculin skin test site biopsies.

The SP2 primer and nested alpha and beta constant region primers amplified ligated cDNA in four rounds. Blood and skin TCR RNA was reverse transcribed with alpha and beta constant primers. TCRdb re-analysed the UMI-ligation and nested PCR reads in MiXCR, keeping a single row per CDR3 protein. This repertoire shows around 13,000 distinct CDR3 sequences, 5.2% found once; its top ten account for 6.5% to 9%. This specimen was skin, taken from a tuberculin skin test site. The rearrangement links TRBV6-5 to TRBJ2-3; 10 bases agree with TRBD1. This receptor was taken from an adult in good health. This CDR3 is CASTRPGQGPDTQYF. Written as DNA, the CDR3 is TGTGCCAGCACCAGACCGGGACAGGGGCCAGATACGCAGTATTTT.